This T cell receptor beta chain was documented in a study of shared T cell receptors in the human thymus. The table came from immunoSEQ multiplex PCR; TCRdb's copy has only in-frame clones and leaves some out. This sample has around 340,000 clones; around 93% occur once, and the top ten carry 0.02%. Germline-derived CDR1 and CDR2 are MNHEY and SMNVEV (reference sequence). This CDR3 is built from 14 residues. Trimming took 3 bases from V and 7 from J, leaving 12 bases between them. Sequenced material: thymocytes. The chain uses TRBV27 and TRBJ1-4; D remains ambiguous. This sequence originates from a human donor. The chain's CDR3 is CASSLNPGAEKLFF. The CDR3 DNA sequence: TGTGCCAGCAGTTTGAACCCCGGAGCTGAAAAACTGTTTTTT.